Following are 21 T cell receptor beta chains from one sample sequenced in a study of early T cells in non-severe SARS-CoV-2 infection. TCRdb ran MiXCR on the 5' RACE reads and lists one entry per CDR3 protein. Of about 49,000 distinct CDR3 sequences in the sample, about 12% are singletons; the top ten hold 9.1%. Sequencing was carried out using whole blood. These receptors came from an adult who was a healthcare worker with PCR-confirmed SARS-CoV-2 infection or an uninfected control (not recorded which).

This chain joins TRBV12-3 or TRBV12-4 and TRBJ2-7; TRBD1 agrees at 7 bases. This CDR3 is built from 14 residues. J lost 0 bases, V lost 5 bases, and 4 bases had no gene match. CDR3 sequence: CASSVDRASYEQYF. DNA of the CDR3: TGTGCCAGCAGTGTTGACAGGGCCTCCTACGAGCAGTACTTC.

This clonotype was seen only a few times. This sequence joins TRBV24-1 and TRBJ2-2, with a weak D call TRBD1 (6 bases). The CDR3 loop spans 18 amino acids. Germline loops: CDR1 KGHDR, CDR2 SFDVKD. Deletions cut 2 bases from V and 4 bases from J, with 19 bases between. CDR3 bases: TGTGCCACCAGTGATTCGACCGGGACACGTCGTGTCACCGGGGAGCTGTTTTTT. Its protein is CATSDSTGTRRVTGELFF.

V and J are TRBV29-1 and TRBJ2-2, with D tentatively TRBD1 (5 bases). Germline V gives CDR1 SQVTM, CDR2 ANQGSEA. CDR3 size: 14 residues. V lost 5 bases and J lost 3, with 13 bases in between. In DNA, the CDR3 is TGCAGCGTTCTCCAGGGCCGGTACACCGGGGAGCTGTTTTTT. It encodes CSVLQGRYTGELFF.

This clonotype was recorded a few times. In DNA, the CDR3 is TGCAGTGCTAGGAGCGGAGGCTCCTACAATGAGCAGTTCTTC. Translating gives CSARSGGSYNEQFF. This rearrangement joins TRBV20-1 to TRBJ2-1, with D tentatively TRBD2 (5 bases). V was shortened by 3 bases and J by 0 bases, with 9 bases between the two germline ends. CDR1 and CDR2 from the germline V gene are DFQATT and SNEGSKA (reference sequence). The CDR3 is 14 amino acids.

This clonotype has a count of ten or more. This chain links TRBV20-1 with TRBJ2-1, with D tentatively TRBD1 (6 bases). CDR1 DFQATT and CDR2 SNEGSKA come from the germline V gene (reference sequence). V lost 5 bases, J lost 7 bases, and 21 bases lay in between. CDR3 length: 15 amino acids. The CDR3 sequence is CSAPRGGARRNEQFF. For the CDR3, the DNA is TGCAGTGCTCCAAGAGGGGGAGCACGGAGGAATGAGCAGTTCTTC.

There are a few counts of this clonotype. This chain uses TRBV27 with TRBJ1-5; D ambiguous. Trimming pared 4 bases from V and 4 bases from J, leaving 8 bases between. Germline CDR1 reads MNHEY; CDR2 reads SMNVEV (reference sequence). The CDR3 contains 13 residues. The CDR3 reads CASSSLGNQPQHF. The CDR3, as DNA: TGTGCCAGCAGTTCGCTCGGGAATCAGCCCCAGCATTTT.

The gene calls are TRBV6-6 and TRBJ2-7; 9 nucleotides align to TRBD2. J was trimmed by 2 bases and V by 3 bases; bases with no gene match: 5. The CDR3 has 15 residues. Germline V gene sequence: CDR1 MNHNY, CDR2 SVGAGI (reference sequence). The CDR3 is CASSYPQRGAYEQYF. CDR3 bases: TGTGCCAGCAGTTATCCCCAGCGGGGGGCCTACGAGCAGTACTTC.

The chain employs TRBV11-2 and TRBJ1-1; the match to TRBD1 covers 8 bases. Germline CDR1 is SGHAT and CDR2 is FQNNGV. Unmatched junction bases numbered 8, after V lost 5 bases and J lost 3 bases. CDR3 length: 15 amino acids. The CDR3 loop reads CASSRSRDRYTEAFF. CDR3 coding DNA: TGTGCCAGCAGCCGGTCCCGGGACAGGTACACTGAAGCTTTCTTT.

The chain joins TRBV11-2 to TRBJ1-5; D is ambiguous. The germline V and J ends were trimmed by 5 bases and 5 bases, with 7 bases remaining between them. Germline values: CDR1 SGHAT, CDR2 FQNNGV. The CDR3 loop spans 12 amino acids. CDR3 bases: TGTGCCAGCAGCACAACAGATCAGCCCCAGCATTTT. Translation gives CASSTTDQPQHF.

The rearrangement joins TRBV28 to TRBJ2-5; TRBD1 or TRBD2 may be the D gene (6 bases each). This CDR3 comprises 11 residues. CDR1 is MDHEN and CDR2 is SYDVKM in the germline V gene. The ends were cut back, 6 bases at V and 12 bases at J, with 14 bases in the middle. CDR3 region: CASSPGGAEYF. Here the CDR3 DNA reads TGTGCCAGCAGCCCCGGGGGCGCGGAGTACTTC.

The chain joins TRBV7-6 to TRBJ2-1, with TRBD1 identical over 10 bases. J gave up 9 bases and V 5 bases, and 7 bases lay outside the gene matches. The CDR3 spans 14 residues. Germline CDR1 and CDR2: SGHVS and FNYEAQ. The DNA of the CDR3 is TGTGCCAGCAGCCCGGGGACAGGGGCAGGTGAGCAGTTCTTC. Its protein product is CASSPGTGAGEQFF.

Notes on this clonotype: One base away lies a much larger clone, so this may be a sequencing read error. The DNA for the CDR3 is TGTGCCAGCAGAGACTCGTCCAAGAACACTGAAGCTTTCTTT. Its protein is CASRDSSKNTEAFF. This chain connects TRBV6-4 to TRBJ1-1, with D unresolved. This CDR3 comprises 14 residues. In germline, CDR1 is MRHNA, CDR2 SNTAGT.

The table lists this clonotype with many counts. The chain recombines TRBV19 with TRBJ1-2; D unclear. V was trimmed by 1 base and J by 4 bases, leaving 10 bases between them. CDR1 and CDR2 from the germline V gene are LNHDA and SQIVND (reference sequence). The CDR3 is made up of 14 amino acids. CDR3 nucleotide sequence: TGTGCCAGTAGTATAGCCGTCGGCTTCTATGGCTACACCTTC. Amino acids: CASSIAVGFYGYTF.

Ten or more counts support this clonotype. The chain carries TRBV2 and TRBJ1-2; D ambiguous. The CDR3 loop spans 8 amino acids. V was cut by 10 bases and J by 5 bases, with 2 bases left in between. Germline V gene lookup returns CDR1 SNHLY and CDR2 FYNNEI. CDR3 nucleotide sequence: TGTGCCAAATATGGCTACACCTTC. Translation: CAKYGYTF. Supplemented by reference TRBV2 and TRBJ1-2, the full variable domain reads EPEVTQTPSHQVTQMGQEVILRCVPISNHLYFYWYRQILGQKVEFLVSFYNNEISEKSEIFDDQFSVERPDGSNFTLKIRSTKLEDSAMYFCAKYGYTFGSGTRLTVV.

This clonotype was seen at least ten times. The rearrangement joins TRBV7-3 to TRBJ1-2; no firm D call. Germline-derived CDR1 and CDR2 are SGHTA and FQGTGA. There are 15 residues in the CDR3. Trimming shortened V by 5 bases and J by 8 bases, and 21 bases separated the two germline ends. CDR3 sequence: CASSHRNPHLGGYTF. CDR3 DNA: TGTGCCAGCAGCCATCGTAATCCCCACTTGGGCGGCTACACCTTC.

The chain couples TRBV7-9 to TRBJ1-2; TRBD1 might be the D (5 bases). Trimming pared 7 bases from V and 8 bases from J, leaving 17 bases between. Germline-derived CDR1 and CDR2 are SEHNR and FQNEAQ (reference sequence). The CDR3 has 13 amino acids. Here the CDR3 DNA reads TGTGCCAGCACCCTAGGGGCAGATAGAGGCTACACCTTC. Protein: CASTLGADRGYTF.

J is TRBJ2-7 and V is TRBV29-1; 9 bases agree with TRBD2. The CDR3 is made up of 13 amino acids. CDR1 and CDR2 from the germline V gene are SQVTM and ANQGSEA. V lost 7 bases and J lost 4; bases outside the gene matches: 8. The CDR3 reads CSAVAGVVYEQYF. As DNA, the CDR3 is TGCAGCGCCGTAGCGGGAGTCGTATACGAGCAGTACTTC.

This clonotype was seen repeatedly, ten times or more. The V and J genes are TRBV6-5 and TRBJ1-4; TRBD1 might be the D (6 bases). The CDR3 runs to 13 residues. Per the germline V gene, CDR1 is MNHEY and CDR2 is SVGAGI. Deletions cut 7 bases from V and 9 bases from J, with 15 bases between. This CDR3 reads CASMSGEGQKLFF. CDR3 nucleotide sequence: TGTGCCAGCATGTCAGGGGAAGGGCAAAAACTGTTTTTT.

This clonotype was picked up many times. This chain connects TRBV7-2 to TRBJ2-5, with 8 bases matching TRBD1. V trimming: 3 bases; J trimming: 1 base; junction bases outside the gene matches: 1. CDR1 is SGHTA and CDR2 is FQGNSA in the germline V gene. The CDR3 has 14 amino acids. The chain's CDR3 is CASSFTGGQETQYF. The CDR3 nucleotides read TGTGCCAGCAGCTTTACAGGGGGCCAAGAGACCCAGTACTTC.

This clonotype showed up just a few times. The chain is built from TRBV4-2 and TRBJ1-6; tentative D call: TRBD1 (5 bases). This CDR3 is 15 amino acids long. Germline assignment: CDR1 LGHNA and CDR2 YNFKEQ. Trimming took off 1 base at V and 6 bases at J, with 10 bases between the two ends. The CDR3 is CASSQAGTGNSPLHF. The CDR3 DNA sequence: TGTGCCAGCAGCCAAGCCGGGACTGGTAATTCACCCCTCCACTTT.

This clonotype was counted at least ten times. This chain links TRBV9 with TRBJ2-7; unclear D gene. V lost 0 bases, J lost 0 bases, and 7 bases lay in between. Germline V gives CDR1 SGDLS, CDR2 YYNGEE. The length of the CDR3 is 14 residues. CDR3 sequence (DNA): TGTGCCAGCAGCGTAGGTGGGGTCTCCTACGAGCAGTACTTC. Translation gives CASSVGGVSYEQYF.